This entry describes one T cell receptor beta chain. Its antigen is not known. A much larger clone lies one base from this, so it may be a read error. The data stem from a study of regulatory T cells in long-lasting Graves disease. Arm-PCR of CDR3 regions and iRepertoire HTBI primers were the basis on which TCR beta libraries were built. As processed by the authors: Among the samples, around 61 TRBV and 14 to 15 TRBJ segments were identified. TCRdb passed the multiplex PCR reads through MiXCR, listing each CDR3 protein once. These V and J calls derive from TCRdb rather than the authors' analysis. The sample carries 450,000 to 600,000 distinct CDR3 sequences, about 14% recorded once. Regarding time point: newly diagnosed GD, antithyroid drugs for less than 3 months. PBMC-derived RNA was used for the TCR library. Graves' disease diagnoses followed American Thyroid Association guidelines. Study-wide points: New patients shared fewer public clonotypes (about 1,000) than persistent patients did (roughly 2,500).

Germline CDR1 MNHEY, CDR2 SMNVEV (reference sequence). The CDR3 contains 13 residues. This sample was shared with a second study, whose subject was T cells in Graves' hyperthyroidism and ophthalmopathy.

Specimen: peripheral blood mononuclear cells (PBMCs), collected at new diagnosis, from a patient treated with antithyroid drugs. This rearrangement joins TRBV27 to TRBJ1-2; weak D call: TRBD1 (6 bases). This TCR came from a man aged 30 to 45 with Graves disease. CDR3 DNA sequence: TGTGCCAGCAGTGCAGGGGAGTACTCTGGCTACGCCTTC. It specifies CASSAGEYSGYAF.